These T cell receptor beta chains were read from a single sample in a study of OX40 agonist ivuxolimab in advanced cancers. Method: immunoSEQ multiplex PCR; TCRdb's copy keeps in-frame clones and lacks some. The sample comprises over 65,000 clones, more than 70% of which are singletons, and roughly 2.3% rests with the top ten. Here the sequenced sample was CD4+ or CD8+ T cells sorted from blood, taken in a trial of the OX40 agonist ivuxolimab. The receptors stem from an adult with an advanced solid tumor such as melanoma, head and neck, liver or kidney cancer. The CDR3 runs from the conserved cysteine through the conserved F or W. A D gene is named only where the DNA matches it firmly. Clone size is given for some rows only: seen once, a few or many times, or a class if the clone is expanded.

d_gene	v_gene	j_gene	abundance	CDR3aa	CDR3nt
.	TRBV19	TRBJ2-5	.	CASSIDSQETQYF	TGTGCCAGTAGTATAGACTCACAAGAGACCCAGTACTTC
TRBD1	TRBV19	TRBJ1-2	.	CASSIPDRKISVYTF	TGTGCCAGTAGTATCCCGGACAGGAAAATTTCAGTCTACACCTTC
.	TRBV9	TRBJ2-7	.	CASSGDLGLQTYEQYF	TGTGCCAGCAGCGGGGACCTCGGCCTTCAGACCTACGAGCAGTACTTC
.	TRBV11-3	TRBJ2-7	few	CASARGINYEQYF	TGTGCCAGCGCGAGAGGGATCAACTACGAGCAGTACTTC
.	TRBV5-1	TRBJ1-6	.	CASSPDTYNSPLHF	TGCGCCAGCAGCCCCGACACCTATAATTCACCCCTCCACTTT
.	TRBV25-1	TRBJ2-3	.	CASSEATVSDTQYF	TGTGCCAGCAGTGAGGCTACGGTCTCAGATACGCAGTATTTT
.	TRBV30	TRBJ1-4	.	CAWSPPTGLREKLFF	TGTGCCTGGAGCCCCCCGACCGGGCTTAGGGAAAAACTGTTTTTT
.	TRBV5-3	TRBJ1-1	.	CARAEETQEAFF	TGTGCCAGAGCGGAGGAGACCCAAGAAGCTTTCTTT
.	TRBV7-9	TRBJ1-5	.	CASSLGGDSNQPQHF	TGTGCCAGCAGCTTAGGAGGAGATAGCAATCAGCCCCAGCATTTT
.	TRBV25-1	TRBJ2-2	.	CASSDLGRSGELFF	TGTGCCAGCAGTGATCTTGGGCGCAGCGGGGAGCTGTTTTTT
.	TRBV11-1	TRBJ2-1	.	CASSLDNEQFF	TGTGCCAGCAGCTTGGACAATGAGCAGTTCTTC
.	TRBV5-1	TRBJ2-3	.	CASSLGQDTQYF	TGCGCCAGCAGCTTGGGACAGGATACGCAGTATTTT
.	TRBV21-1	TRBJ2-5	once	CASPREAFQETQYF	TGTGCCAGCCCACGGGAGGCGTTCCAAGAGACCCAGTACTTC
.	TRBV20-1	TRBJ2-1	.	CSASSTEQFF	TGCAGTGCTAGTAGCACAGAGCAGTTCTTC